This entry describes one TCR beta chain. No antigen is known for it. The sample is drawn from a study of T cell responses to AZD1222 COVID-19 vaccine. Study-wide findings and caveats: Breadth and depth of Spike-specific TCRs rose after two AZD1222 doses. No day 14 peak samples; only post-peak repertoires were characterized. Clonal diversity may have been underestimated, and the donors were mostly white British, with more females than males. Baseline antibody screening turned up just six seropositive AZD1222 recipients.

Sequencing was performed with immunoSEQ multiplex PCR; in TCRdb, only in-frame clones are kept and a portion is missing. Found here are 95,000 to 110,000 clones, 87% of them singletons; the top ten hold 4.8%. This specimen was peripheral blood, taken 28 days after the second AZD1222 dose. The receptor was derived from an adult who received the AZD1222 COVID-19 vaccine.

This chain's CDR3 is CASTRGLAGSETQYF. In DNA, the CDR3 is TGTGCCAGTACCCGAGGACTAGCGGGTTCAGAGACCCAGTACTTC. This chain connects TRBV19 to TRBJ2-5; 11 bases align to TRBD2. The CDR3 is 15 amino acids. Germline trimming cut 7 bases from V and 4 bases from J; bases unmatched to any gene: 8. Looked up from germline, CDR1 is LNHDA and CDR2 is SQIVND (reference sequence).